This TCR beta chain came from a study of blood T cell repertoires in COVID-19. Germline-derived CDR1 and CDR2 are SGHRS and YFSETQ. V was pared by 2 bases and J by 1 base, with 11 bases between. The CDR3 contains 15 residues. In the original processing: Amplification with reference gene primers provided the estimates of nucleated cell counts. Assay: immunoSEQ multiplex PCR; the TCRdb copy retains only in-frame clones and omits some. V and J calls plus clone size are reproduced from that table; the DNA served to infer D and trimming. The sample comprises fewer than 350,000 clones, 81% of which are singletons, and less than 3% rests with the top ten.

Specimen: peripheral blood. The TCR comes from a woman in her sixties or seventies with active or convalescent COVID-19. The chain employs TRBV5-1 and TRBJ2-3; D is ambiguous. Here the CDR3 reads CASSFMGQGTDTQYF. The CDR3, as DNA: TGCGCCAGCAGCTTCATGGGTCAGGGCACAGATACGCAGTATTTT.